This entry lists 6 T cell receptor beta chains sequenced from one sample in a study of cytomegalovirus exposure and HLA in healthy donors. The data were produced by immunoSEQ multiplex PCR, yet TCRdb's version contains in-frame clones alone and is incomplete. The top ten clones hold under 1.5% of a sample with 55,000 to 75,000 clones, approximately 96% of them seen once. Sequenced input: PBMCs. The receptors were sampled from a man younger than 35 in good health and CMV-seropositive.

This rearrangement joins TRBV7-2 to TRBJ1-5; 7 bases match TRBD1. The trim removed 7 bases at V and 4 bases at J, leaving 16 bases unmatched. CDR1 is SGHTA and CDR2 is FQGNSA in the germline V gene. The CDR3 has 17 amino acids. CDR3 loop: CASTSPGEQGSNQPQHF. In DNA, the CDR3 is TGTGCCAGCACCTCCCCGGGGGAACAGGGGAGTAATCAGCCCCAGCATTTT.

The rearrangement uses TRBV7-9 and TRBJ2-7; D might be TRBD1 (5 bases). The length of the CDR3 is 14 residues. V was trimmed by 3 bases and J by 7 bases, leaving 16 bases between them. The germline V gene has CDR1 SEHNR and CDR2 FQNEAQ (reference sequence). The CDR3: CASSLIEGAEEQYF. The CDR3 DNA follows: TGTGCCAGCAGCTTGATCGAAGGGGCGGAGGAGCAGTACTTC.

This chain links TRBV13 with TRBJ2-7, with a tentative D call TRBD2 (6 bases). There are 13 residues in the CDR3. The V gene lost 5 bases and the J gene lost 2 bases, with 10 bases spanning the gap. From germline, CDR1 is PRHDT and CDR2 FYEKMQ (reference sequence). In DNA, the CDR3 is TGTGCCAGCAGCCGGGAGCGAACCTACGAGCAGTACTTC. Translated: CASSRERTYEQYF.

J is TRBJ1-5 and V is TRBV11-2, with D hard to call. CDR3 length equals 12 residues. V was pared by 5 bases and J by 4 bases, with 6 bases between. Germline V gene lookup returns CDR1 SGHAT and CDR2 FQNNGV. The DNA of the CDR3 is TGTGCCAGCAGCAACTATAATCAGCCCCAGCATTTT. It encodes CASSNYNQPQHF.

This sequence joins TRBV28 and TRBJ2-7; D gene uncertain. The length of the CDR3 is 12 residues. CDR1 MDHEN and CDR2 SYDVKM come from the germline V gene. V lost 3 bases, J lost 4 bases, and 7 bases lay in between. This CDR3 is CASSFSVYEQYF. In DNA, the CDR3 is TGTGCCAGCAGTTTTAGTGTATACGAGCAGTACTTC.

The genes are TRBV9 and TRBJ2-7; TRBD2 matches 12 bases. Trimming took 1 base from V and 3 from J; bases not matched to a gene: 2. The CDR3 length is 15 residues. Germline CDR1 reads SGDLS; CDR2 reads YYNGEE. CDR3 amino acids: CASSVQGLAGYEQYF. CDR3 DNA sequence: TGTGCCAGCAGCGTACAGGGACTAGCGGGCTACGAGCAGTACTTC.